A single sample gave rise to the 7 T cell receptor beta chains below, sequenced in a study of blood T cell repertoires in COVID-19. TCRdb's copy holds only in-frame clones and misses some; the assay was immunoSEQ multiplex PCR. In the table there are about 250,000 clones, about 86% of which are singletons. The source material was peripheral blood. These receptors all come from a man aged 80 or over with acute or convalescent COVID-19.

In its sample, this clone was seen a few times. The CDR3 is CASTPGLAAPNEQFF. The CDR3 bases are TGTGCCAGTACCCCGGGACTAGCGGCCCCCAATGAGCAGTTCTTC. The chain carries TRBV19 and TRBJ2-1; 11 nucleotides match TRBD2. From germline, CDR1 is LNHDA and CDR2 SQIVND (reference sequence). V lost 7 bases and J lost 6; bases outside the gene matches: 8. This CDR3 has 15 residues.

DNA for the CDR3: TGTGCCAGCAGCTTAGTCTTCGGCTACGAGCAGTACTTC. The encoded protein is CASSLVFGYEQYF. V is TRBV13 and J is TRBJ2-7; D ambiguous. In germline, CDR1 is PRHDT, CDR2 FYEKMQ (reference sequence). The length of the CDR3 is 13 residues. V lost 1 base to trimming and J lost 3 bases, with 7 bases between them.

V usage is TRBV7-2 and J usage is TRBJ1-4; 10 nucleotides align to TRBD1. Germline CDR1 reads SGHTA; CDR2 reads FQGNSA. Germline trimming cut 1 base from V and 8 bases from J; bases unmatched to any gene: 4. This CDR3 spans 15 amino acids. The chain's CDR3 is CASSLGQGAREKLFF. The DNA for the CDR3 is TGTGCCAGCAGCTTAGGACAGGGGGCGAGGGAAAAACTGTTTTTT.

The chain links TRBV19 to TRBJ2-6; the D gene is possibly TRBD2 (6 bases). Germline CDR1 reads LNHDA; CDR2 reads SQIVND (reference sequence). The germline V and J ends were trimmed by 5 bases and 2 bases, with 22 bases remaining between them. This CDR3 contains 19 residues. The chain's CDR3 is CASSPSSGLHLPGANVLTF. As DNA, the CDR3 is TGTGCCAGTAGTCCGAGCTCGGGACTCCATCTTCCTGGGGCCAACGTCCTGACTTTC.

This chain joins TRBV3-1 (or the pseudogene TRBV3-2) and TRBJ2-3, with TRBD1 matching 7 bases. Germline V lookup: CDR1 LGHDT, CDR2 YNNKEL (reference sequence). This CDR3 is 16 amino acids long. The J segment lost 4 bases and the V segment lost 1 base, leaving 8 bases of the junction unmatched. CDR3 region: CASSQVLRQGPDTQYF. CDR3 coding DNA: TGTGCCAGCAGCCAAGTTCTAAGACAGGGACCAGATACGCAGTATTTT.

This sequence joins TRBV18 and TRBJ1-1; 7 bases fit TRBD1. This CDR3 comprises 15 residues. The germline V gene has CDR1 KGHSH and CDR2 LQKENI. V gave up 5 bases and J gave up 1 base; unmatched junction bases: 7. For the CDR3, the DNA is TGTGCCAGCTCAACCAGACAGGGCAGGAACACTGAAGCTTTCTTT. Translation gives CASSTRQGRNTEAFF.

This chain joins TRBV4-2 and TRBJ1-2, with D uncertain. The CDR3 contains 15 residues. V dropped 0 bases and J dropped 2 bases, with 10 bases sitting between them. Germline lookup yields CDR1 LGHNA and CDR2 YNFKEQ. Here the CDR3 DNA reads TGTGCCAGCAGCCAAGATAGAGGATTCAACTATGGCTACACCTTC. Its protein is CASSQDRGFNYGYTF.